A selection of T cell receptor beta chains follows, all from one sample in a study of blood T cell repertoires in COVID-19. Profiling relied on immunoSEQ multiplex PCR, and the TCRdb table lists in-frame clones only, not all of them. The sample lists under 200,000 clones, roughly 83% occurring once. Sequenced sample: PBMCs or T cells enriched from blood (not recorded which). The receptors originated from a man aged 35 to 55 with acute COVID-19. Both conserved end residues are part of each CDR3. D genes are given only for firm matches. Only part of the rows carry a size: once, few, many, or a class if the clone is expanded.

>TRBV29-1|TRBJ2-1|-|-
TGCAGCGTTCGGGGCAATGAGCAGTTCTTC
CSVRGNEQFF
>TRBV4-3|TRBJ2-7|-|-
TGCGCCAGCAGCCAAGAGGGCCAGGGGTCCGGGGAGCAGTACTTC
CASSQEGQGSGEQYF
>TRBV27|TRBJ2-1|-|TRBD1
TGTGCCAGCAGCCTACGACAGGGCCCCTACTACAATGAGCAGTTCTTC
CASSLRQGPYYNEQFF
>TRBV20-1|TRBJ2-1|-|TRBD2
TGCAGTGCTAGTTCGGGACTAGCAAATGAGCAGTTCTTC
CSASSGLANEQFF
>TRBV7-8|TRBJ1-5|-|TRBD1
TGTGCCAGCAGCACCGGGAGGGGGCATAGTCAGCCCCAGCATTTT
CASSTGRGHSQPQHF
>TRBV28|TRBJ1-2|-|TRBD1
TGTGCCACCGAGGACAGGGGCCCCGGAGGCTACACCTTC
CATEDRGPGGYTF
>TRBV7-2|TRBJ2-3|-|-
TGTGCCAGCAGCTTCGTCGGGGAGAATACGCAGTATTTT
CASSFVGENTQYF
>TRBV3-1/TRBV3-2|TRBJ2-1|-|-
TGTGCCAGCAGCCACCTTCCGGGATCGCACAATGAGCAGTTCTTC
CASSHLPGSHNEQFF
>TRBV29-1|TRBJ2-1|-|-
TGCAGCGTTGAAGGCGAAAGGGGCATTGAGCAGTTCTTC
CSVEGERGIEQFF
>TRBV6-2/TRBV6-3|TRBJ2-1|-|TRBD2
TGTGCCAGCAGTTACCACCGGACTAGCGGGAGTAGGTACAATGAGCAGTTCTTC
CASSYHRTSGSRYNEQFF
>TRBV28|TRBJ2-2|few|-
TGTGCCAGCAGTTTATATGGGACTGACTGGGGCCTGGGCGGGGAGCTGTTTTTT
CASSLYGTDWGLGGELFF
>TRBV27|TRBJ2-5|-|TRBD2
TGTGCCAGCCCTGCCCCCGGGACTAGCGTTGAGACCCAGTACTTC
CASPAPGTSVETQYF
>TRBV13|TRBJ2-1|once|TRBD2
TGTGCCAGCAGCTCCAGACTAGCGGATCTCTACAATGAGCAGTTCTTC
CASSSRLADLYNEQFF
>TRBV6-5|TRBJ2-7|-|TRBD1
TGTGCCAGCAGGGGCGGGGACAGGGTCTACGAGCAGTACTTC
CASRGGDRVYEQYF
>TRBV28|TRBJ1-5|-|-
TGTGCCAGCAGTTTAGTTGGGGGGTATAGCAATCAGCCCCAGCATTTT
CASSLVGGYSNQPQHF
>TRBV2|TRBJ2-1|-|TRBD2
TGTGCCAGCACTTGGACTAGCGTTTGGTTCTTC
CASTWTSVWFF
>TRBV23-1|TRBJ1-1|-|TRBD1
TGCGCCAGCAGTCAATCGAAGGACAGGGGAGCGGACACTGAAGCTTTCTTT
CASSQSKDRGADTEAFF
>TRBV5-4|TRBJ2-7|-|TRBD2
TGTGCCAGCAGCTTGGGAGGGACTAGAGTAAACTACGAGCAGTACTTC
CASSLGGTRVNYEQYF
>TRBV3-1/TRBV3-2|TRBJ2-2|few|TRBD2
TGTGCCAGCAGCCAAGATCGTCCACTAGCGGGAGGGATGTTAAGCACCGGGGAGCTGTTTTTT
CASSQDRPLAGGMLSTGELFF
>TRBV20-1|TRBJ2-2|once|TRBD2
TGCAGTGCTAGTAAGCGGGAGATAAACACCGGGGAGCTGTTTTTT
CSASKREINTGELFF
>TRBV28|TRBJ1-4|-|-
TGTGCCAGCCGAGTAATTAATGAAAAACTGTTTTTT
CASRVINEKLFF
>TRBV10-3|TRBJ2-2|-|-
TGTGCCATCAGTGTGTATGGGCGTATGAACACCGGGGAGCTGTTTTTT
CAISVYGRMNTGELFF
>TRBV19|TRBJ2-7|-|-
TGTGCCAGTAGTACGGTTGGTTTTGGCTACGAGCAGTACTTC
CASSTVGFGYEQYF
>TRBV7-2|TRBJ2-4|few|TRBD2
TGTGCCAGCAGCTTAGCGCTTACGGGAGGCTCGAAGTACTTC
CASSLALTGGSKYF
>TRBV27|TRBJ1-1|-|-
TGTGCCAGCAGTTTGGTGGCGAACACTGAAGCTTTCTTT
CASSLVANTEAFF
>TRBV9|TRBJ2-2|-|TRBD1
TGTGCCAGCAGCCCCCGGGACAGGGAAGCCGGGGAGCTGTTTTTT
CASSPRDREAGELFF
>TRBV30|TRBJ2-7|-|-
TGTGCCTGGAGTGTACCCCGACTAGTCTCTAACTACGAGCAGTACTTC
CAWSVPRLVSNYEQYF
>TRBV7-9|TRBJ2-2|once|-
TGTGCCAGCAGCTCCCCAACAAACAGGGTTGACACCGGGGAGCTGTTTTTT
CASSSPTNRVDTGELFF
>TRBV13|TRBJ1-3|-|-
TGTGCCAGCAGCTTGGATGGGACAAGCTTCTCTGGAAACACCATATATTTT
CASSLDGTSFSGNTIYF
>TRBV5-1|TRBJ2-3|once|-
TGCGCCAGCAAAAGGGGGAGTATCGATACGCAGTATTTT
CASKRGSIDTQYF
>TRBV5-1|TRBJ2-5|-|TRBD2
TGCGCCAGCAGCTTGTTAGCGGGAGTTCGAGAGACCCAGTACTTC
CASSLLAGVRETQYF
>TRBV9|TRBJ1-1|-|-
TGTGCCAGCAGCGCCCCCTCGAACACTGAAGCTTTCTTT
CASSAPSNTEAFF
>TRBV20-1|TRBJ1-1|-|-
TGCAGTGCTAGTCGCTCCAGGGGTCGAGGGACTGAAGCTTTCTTT
CSASRSRGRGTEAFF
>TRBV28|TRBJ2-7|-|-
TGTGCCAGCAGTTTCGGTATCTACGAGCAGTACTTC
CASSFGIYEQYF
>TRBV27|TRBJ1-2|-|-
TGTGCCAGCAGGACGGTCAGCTCGCGGGGCTACACCTTC
CASRTVSSRGYTF
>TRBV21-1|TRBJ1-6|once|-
TGTGCCAGCAGCAAAGGTCGGGGGGGGTCCTATAATTCACCCCTCCACTTT
CASSKGRGGSYNSPLHF
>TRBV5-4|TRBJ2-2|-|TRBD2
TGTGCCAGCAGCTTGGCAGGACTAGCGGGAGCAACCGGGGAGCTGTTTTTT
CASSLAGLAGATGELFF
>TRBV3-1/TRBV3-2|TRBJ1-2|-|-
TGTGCCAGCAGTCTTGTGGGGCGTCAAGGCTACACCTTC
CASSLVGRQGYTF
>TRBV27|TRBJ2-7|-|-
TGTGCCAGCAGTCCCCGCACAGGGACCGAGCAGTACTTC
CASSPRTGTEQYF
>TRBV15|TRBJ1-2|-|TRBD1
TGTGCCACCAGCAGAGATTCTAGGGGGCGGAACTATGGCTACACCTTC
CATSRDSRGRNYGYTF
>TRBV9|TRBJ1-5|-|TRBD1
TGTGCCAGCAGCGAGACAGGGTTTAATCAGCCCCAGCATTTT
CASSETGFNQPQHF
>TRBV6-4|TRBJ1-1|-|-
TGTGCCAGCAGTGACGGGTGGGGAGAAAGAGCTTTCTTT
CASSDGWGERAFF
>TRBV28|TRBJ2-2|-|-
TGTGCCAGCAGTGCTGACAGAACTAAGAACACCGGGGAGCTGTTTTTT
CASSADRTKNTGELFF
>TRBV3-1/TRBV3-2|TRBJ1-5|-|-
TGTGCCAGCAGCCAAGTGGCGGGGAGCAATCAGCCCCAGCATTTT
CASSQVAGSNQPQHF
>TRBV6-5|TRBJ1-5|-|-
TGTGCCAGCCGACTTGAGGGCGGCCAGCCCCAGCATTTT
CASRLEGGQPQHF
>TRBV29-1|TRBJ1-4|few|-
TGCAGCGTTAATGTAGGGGTCGCTAATGAAAAACTGTTTTTT
CSVNVGVANEKLFF
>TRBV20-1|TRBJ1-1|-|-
TGCAGTGCTAGTATCGGCGGGAGTACTGAAGCTTTCTTT
CSASIGGSTEAFF
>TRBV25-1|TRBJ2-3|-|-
TGTGCCAGCAGTCCGGTGGCGGGGACTAGCACAGATACGCAGTATTTT
CASSPVAGTSTDTQYF
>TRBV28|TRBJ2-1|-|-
TGTGCCAGCAGTTCGGCGCTAGCGCTAAATGAGCAGTTCTTC
CASSSALALNEQFF
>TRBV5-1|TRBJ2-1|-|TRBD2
TGCGCCAGCAGCAGGGGACTAGCGGAAGCGGTGGATGAGCAGTTCTTC
CASSRGLAEAVDEQFF
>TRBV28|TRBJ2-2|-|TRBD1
TGTGCCGGCCGGGACAGGGGGCTTTACACCGGGGAGCTGTTTTTT
CAGRDRGLYTGELFF
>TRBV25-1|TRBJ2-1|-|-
TGTGCCAGCATACCGCTTGAGGGAGGAAGAAATGAGCAGTTCTTC
CASIPLEGGRNEQFF
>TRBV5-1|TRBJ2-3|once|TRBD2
TGCGCCAGCAGCTTCACCGGGACTAGCGGGAGGGGGGGTCCAGATACGCAGTATTTT
CASSFTGTSGRGGPDTQYF
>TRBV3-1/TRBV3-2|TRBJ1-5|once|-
TGTGCCAGCAGGCAATTTATGGGACTCTCCCGAGGGCCCCAGCATTTT
CASRQFMGLSRGPQHF
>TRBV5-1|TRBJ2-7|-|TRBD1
TGCGCCAGCAGCCCTGGGACAGAGGACGAGCAGTACTTC
CASSPGTEDEQYF